This T cell receptor (beta chain) was identified in a study of blood T cell repertoires in COVID-19. In the authors' methods: For nucleated cells, counts were estimated from reference gene primer amplification. TCRdb keeps only in-frame clones here, not all; method: immunoSEQ multiplex PCR. The V and J calls and clone size are taken from that table; D and trimming were inferred from the DNA. The sample includes over 90,000 clones, about nine tenths of them seen just once. This TCR was sampled from a man aged 50 to 60 with acute or convalescent COVID-19. The specimen sequenced was peripheral blood.

CDR3 nucleotides: TGTGCCAGCAGCGCCGCAAAGCGGCAAGAGACCCAGTACTTC. As protein: CASSAAKRQETQYF. The rearrangement uses TRBV3-1 (or the pseudogene TRBV3-2) and TRBJ2-5, with D perhaps TRBD2 (5 bases). Germline values: CDR1 LGHDT, CDR2 YNNKEL (reference sequence). The CDR3 runs to 14 residues. Trimming shortened V by 5 bases and J by 2 bases, and 12 bases separated the two germline ends.